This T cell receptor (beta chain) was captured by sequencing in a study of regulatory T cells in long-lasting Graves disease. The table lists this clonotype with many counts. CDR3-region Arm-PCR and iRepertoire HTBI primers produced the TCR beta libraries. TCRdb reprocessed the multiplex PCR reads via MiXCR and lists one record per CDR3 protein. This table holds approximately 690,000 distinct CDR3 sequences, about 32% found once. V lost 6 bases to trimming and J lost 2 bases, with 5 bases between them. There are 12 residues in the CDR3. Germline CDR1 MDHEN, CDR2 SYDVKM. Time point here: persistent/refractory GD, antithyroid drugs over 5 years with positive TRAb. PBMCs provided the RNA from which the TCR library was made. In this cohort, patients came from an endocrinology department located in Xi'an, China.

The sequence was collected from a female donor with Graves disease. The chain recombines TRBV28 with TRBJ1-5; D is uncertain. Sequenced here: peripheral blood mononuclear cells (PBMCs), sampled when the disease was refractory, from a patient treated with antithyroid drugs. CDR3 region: CASRRGNQPQHF. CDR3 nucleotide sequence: TGTGCCAGCAGGAGGGGCAATCAGCCCCAGCATTTT.